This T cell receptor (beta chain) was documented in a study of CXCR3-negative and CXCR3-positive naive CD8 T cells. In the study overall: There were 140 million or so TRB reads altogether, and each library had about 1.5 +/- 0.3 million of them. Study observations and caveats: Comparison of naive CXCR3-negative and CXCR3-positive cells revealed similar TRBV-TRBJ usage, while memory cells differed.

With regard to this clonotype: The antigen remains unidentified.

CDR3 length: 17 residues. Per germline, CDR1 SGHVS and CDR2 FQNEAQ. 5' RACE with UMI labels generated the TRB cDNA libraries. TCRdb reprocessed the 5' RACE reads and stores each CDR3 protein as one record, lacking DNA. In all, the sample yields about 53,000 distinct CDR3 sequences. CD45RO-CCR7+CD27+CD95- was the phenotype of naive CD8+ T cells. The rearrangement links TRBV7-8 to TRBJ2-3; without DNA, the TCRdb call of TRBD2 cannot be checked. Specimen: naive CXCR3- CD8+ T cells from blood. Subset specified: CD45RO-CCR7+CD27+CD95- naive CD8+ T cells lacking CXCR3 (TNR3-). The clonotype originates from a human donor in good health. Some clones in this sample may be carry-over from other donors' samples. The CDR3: CASSSPEGSGATDTQYF.